Below, 14 T cell receptor beta chains from the same sample are listed, as sequenced in a study of T cells in Graves' hyperthyroidism and ophthalmopathy. The CDR3 regions of TCR beta were amplified from RNA transcripts. TCR CDR3 underwent first-round RT-PCR with the HTBI primer set. Via MiXCR, TCRdb re-called the multiplex PCR reads, giving one row per CDR3 protein. The table records about 640,000 distinct CDR3 sequences, about 45% of them present only once. The sample was peripheral blood or thyroid tissue (not recorded which). Every receptor here comes from an adult man with Graves' disease, either hyperthyroidism or ophthalmopathy (not recorded which).

This clonotype was counted a few times. V is TRBV6-5 and J is TRBJ2-7; 11 bases agree with TRBD2. The CDR3 sequence is 15 residues long. CDR1 MNHEY and CDR2 SVGAGI come from the germline V gene. Trimming removed 2 bases from V and 6 bases from J; junction bases left unmatched: 6. The CDR3: CASSYTTSGDPEQYF. DNA for the CDR3: TGTGCCAGCAGTTACACGACTAGCGGGGATCCCGAGCAGTACTTC.

V gene TRBV25-1 combines with J gene TRBJ1-2; TRBD1 might be the D (5 bases). The V gene lost 5 bases and the J gene lost 1 base, with 11 bases spanning the gap. Germline CDR1 reads MGHDK; CDR2 reads SYGVNS. The CDR3 runs to 14 residues. CDR3: CASSPTEFNYGYTF. CDR3 nucleotides: TGTGCCAGCAGTCCGACAGAATTTAACTATGGCTACACCTTC.

The chain joins TRBV10-3 to TRBJ2-7; the D is unclear. With 6 bases removed from V and 4 bases from J, the gap between germline ends came to 10 bases. This CDR3 contains 12 residues. Germline values: CDR1 ENHRY, CDR2 SYGVKD. The CDR3 protein is CAISQVDYEQYF. CDR3 bases: TGTGCCATCAGCCAAGTTGATTACGAGCAGTACTTC.

This clonotype was recorded a few times. The CDR3: CSASPHPTDYEQYF. Here the CDR3 DNA reads TGCAGTGCTAGTCCCCATCCGACGGACTACGAGCAGTACTTC. J is TRBJ2-7 and V is TRBV20-1; no definite D call. V was shortened by 3 bases and J by 3 bases, with 15 bases between the two germline ends. Germline V lookup: CDR1 DFQATT, CDR2 SNEGSKA (reference sequence). The CDR3 loop spans 14 amino acids.

The CDR3, as DNA: TGCAGCGTGGACAATGGAATGGACAATGAGCAGTTCTTC. It specifies CSVDNGMDNEQFF. V and J are TRBV29-1 and TRBJ2-1, with D perhaps TRBD1 (5 bases). Germline V gives CDR1 SQVTM, CDR2 ANQGSEA. This CDR3 is 13 amino acids long. Trimming took off 6 bases at V and 5 bases at J, with 14 bases between the two ends.

This clonotype was counted only a few times. The J gene is TRBJ2-1, the V gene TRBV10-3; D may be TRBD2 (5 bases). Trimming took off 6 bases at V and 4 bases at J, with 13 bases between the two ends. CDR1 ENHRY and CDR2 SYGVKD come from the germline V gene. The CDR3 extends over 14 amino acids. The CDR3 loop is CAIREASAYNEQFF. CDR3 nucleotides: TGTGCCATCAGGGAGGCGTCAGCTTACAATGAGCAGTTCTTC.

This clonotype came up a few times. J is TRBJ1-6 and V is TRBV19, with 8 bases that match TRBD1. The CDR3 runs to 14 residues. The germline CDR1 and CDR2 sequences are LNHDA and SQIVND (reference sequence). J gave up 9 bases and V 8 bases, and 9 bases lay outside the gene matches. The CDR3 spells CASRGTGHISPLHF. The CDR3 nucleotides read TGTGCCAGTCGGGGGACAGGTCATATTTCACCCCTCCACTTT.

Worth noting for this clonotype: The conserved closing phenylalanine or tryptophan is absent in this CDR3, likely reflecting a read error. The V call is TRBV20-1, the J call TRBJ1-2, with D tentatively TRBD1 (6 bases). The CDR3 length is 11 residues. Per germline, CDR1 DFQATT and CDR2 SNEGSKA (reference sequence). V lost 0 bases, J lost 10 bases, and 9 bases lay in between. The CDR3: CSAREDRFYTL. CDR3 coding DNA: TGCAGTGCTAGAGAGGACAGATTCTACACCCTC.

A note on this clonotype: This may be a read error, as it is one base from a much larger clone. The CDR3 reads CASSLDDGSNYGCTF. The DNA for the CDR3 is TGTGCCAGCAGCTTAGACGACGGATCTAACTATGGCTGCACCTTC. The rearrangement joins TRBV7-2 to TRBJ1-2; D remains unclear. The CDR3 runs to 15 residues. Germline V CDR1 and CDR2: SGHTA, FQGNSA.

The genes are TRBV20-1 and TRBJ1-2; TRBD1 matches at 7 bases. The germline gives CDR1 DFQATT, CDR2 SNEGSKA (reference sequence). Trimming at V came to 6 bases and at J to 4 bases, leaving 14 bases not matched to a gene. The length of the CDR3 is 15 residues. The CDR3 nucleotides read TGCAGTGCCCCCAGAGCGGACAGGCCCGGCTATGGCTACACCTTC. Translation gives CSAPRADRPGYGYTF.

As to this clonotype: Mismatch with germline at one junction end may stem from a read error. This rearrangement joins TRBV7-9 to TRBJ1-6; D gene unclear. There are 13 residues in the CDR3. Looked up from germline, CDR1 is SEHNR and CDR2 is FQNEAQ (reference sequence). In DNA form, the CDR3 reads TGTGCCAGCAGCTCAGACTATAATCCACCCCTCCACTTT. This translates into CASSSDYNPPLHF.

CDR3 protein: CASSLSPLLTGNTIYF. The CDR3 DNA follows: TGTGCCAGCAGTTTATCCCCCCTGCTAACCGGAAACACCATATATTTT. The rearrangement uses TRBV28 and TRBJ1-3; D remains unclear. Trimming stripped 1 base from V and 4 bases from J, with 14 bases between. Germline CDR1 is MDHEN and CDR2 is SYDVKM. The CDR3 is 16 amino acids.

This clonotype was seen many times. The genes are TRBV7-2 and TRBJ2-7; D is possibly TRBD2 (5 bases). V shed 7 bases and J shed 3 bases, with 16 bases lying between them. The CDR3 length is 14 residues. Germline CDR1 reads SGHTA; CDR2 reads FQGNSA. The DNA for the CDR3 is TGTGCCAGCACCTTGGAAGCGGCTATCTACGAGCAGTACTTC. Encoded protein: CASTLEAAIYEQYF.

This clonotype was seen ten or more times. The CDR3 reads CAIGPGSQPQHF. For the CDR3, the DNA is TGTGCCATCGGACCAGGGTCTCAGCCCCAGCATTTT. The chain has TRBV10-3 and TRBJ1-5; D may be TRBD1 (5 bases). The CDR3 consists of 12 residues. The germline V and J ends were trimmed by 8 bases and 6 bases, with 11 bases remaining between them. Germline CDR1 and CDR2: ENHRY and SYGVKD.